This entry is about one T cell receptor beta chain. This specimen belongs to a study of patients and donors after allogeneic stem cell transplantation. V was trimmed by 8 bases and J by 2 bases, leaving 9 bases between them. The germline CDR1 and CDR2 sequences are SEHNR and FQNEAQ (reference sequence). This CDR3 is 13 amino acids long. TCRdb used MiXCR to reprocess the RT-PCR reads, holding one entry per CDR3 protein. Of about 200,000 distinct CDR3 sequences in the sample, 41% were seen once. The receptor comes from a human donor who was either an allogeneic HSCT recipient or a stem cell or donor lymphocyte infusion donor (not recorded which). It is not recorded whose cells these are; they may come from a transplant donor. Sequenced: blood, either unsorted or a sorted T cell fraction (not recorded which). The chain couples TRBV7-9 to TRBJ1-4, with unresolved D. The DNA for the CDR3 is TGTGCCAGCGGCGACGGGACTAATGAAAAACTGTTTTTT. This sequence encodes CASGDGTNEKLFF.